The rows below give T cell receptor beta chains drawn from one sample of a study of T cell responses to AZD1222 COVID-19 vaccine. This table comes from immunoSEQ multiplex PCR, and its TCRdb copy is limited to in-frame clones, with some not included. The repertoire consists of 150,000 or so clones, with roughly 91% occurring once and the leading ten covering approximately 1.5%. Sequenced material: peripheral blood, taken on day 0 of AZD1222 vaccination. Receptors were obtained from an adult in good health. CDR3s include the opening cysteine and the closing phenylalanine or tryptophan. A D gene is named only where the DNA matches it firmly.

CDR3aa	CDR3nt	j_gene	d_gene	v_gene
CASSFSLDRADEKLFF	TGTGCCAGCAGTTTTTCCCTTGACAGGGCTGATGAAAAACTGTTTTTT	TRBJ1-4	TRBD1	TRBV28
CASSYPLAGAIGDTQYF	TGTGCCAGCAGTTACCCGTTAGCGGGAGCGATCGGTGATACGCAGTATTTT	TRBJ2-3	TRBD2	TRBV6-2/TRBV6-3
CASSQDLTGGPYGYTF	TGCGCCAGCAGCCAAGATCTGACTGGGGGACCCTATGGCTACACCTTC	TRBJ1-2	.	TRBV4-3
CASSRGVTYEQYF	TGTGCCAGCAGCCGAGGGGTGACCTACGAGCAGTACTTC	TRBJ2-7	.	TRBV7-3
CASSPSRGYGANVLTF	TGTGCCAGCAGCCCCTCCAGGGGGTATGGGGCCAACGTCCTGACTTTC	TRBJ2-6	TRBD1	TRBV7-2
CASSPGRASGELFF	TGTGCCAGCAGCCCCGGGAGGGCGAGCGGGGAGCTGTTTTTT	TRBJ2-2	TRBD2	TRBV11-3
CASSSGTGSSTNYGYTF	TGTGCCAGCAGCTCCGGGACAGGCTCCTCGACTAACTATGGCTACACCTTC	TRBJ1-2	TRBD1	TRBV7-2
CASSLISGSTDTQYF	TGTGCCAGCAGCTTAATAAGCGGGAGTACAGATACGCAGTATTTT	TRBJ2-3	TRBD2	TRBV7-2
CASSHGQGLNTEAFF	TGTGCCAGCAGCCATGGACAGGGACTAAACACTGAAGCTTTCTTT	TRBJ1-1	TRBD1	TRBV7-9
CASSLGATGELFF	TGCGCCAGCAGCTTGGGAGCGACCGGGGAGCTGTTTTTT	TRBJ2-2	.	TRBV5-1
CATHGPDGELFF	TGTGCCACTCACGGGCCCGACGGGGAGCTGTTTTTT	TRBJ2-2	.	TRBV6-5
CASSRGLAGVTEQFF	TGTGCCAGCAGCCGGGGACTAGCGGGAGTAACGGAGCAGTTCTTC	TRBJ2-1	TRBD2	TRBV5-6